This entry lists 9 T cell receptor beta chains sequenced from one sample in a study of T cells in Graves' hyperthyroidism and ophthalmopathy. What was amplified from RNA transcripts were TCR beta CDR3 regions. Carried out on the TCR CDR3, a first-round RT-PCR used the HTBI primer set. One entry per CDR3 protein results from TCRdb running MiXCR on the multiplex PCR reads. The top ten clones hold 10% to 15% of a sample with roughly 260,000 distinct CDR3 sequences, more than 14% of them seen once. What was sequenced was blood. The receptor source for this set is a woman aged 40 to 50 with Graves' hyperthyroidism that later progressed to Graves' ophthalmopathy.

This clonotype appeared many times. The chain joins TRBV18 to TRBJ2-7; 7 bases line up with TRBD1. The V gene end was trimmed by 0 bases and the J gene end by 1 base; junction bases not matched to a gene: 3. The germline gives CDR1 KGHSH, CDR2 LQKENI. This CDR3 region has 15 residues. CDR3 sequence reads: CASSPPSRGSYEQYF. CDR3 in DNA: TGTGCCAGCTCACCACCGTCCAGGGGGTCCTACGAGCAGTACTTC.

V usage is TRBV19 and J usage is TRBJ1-5; 7 bases align to TRBD1. The germline gives CDR1 LNHDA, CDR2 SQIVND (reference sequence). This CDR3 region has 17 residues. Germline trimming cut 6 bases from V and 0 bases from J; bases unmatched to any gene: 11. CDR3: CASRKPGGPDSNQPQHF. The DNA for the CDR3 is TGTGCCAGTAGGAAACCAGGGGGTCCTGATAGCAATCAGCCCCAGCATTTT.

The table lists this clonotype with a few counts. V gene TRBV6-5 combines with J gene TRBJ2-5; D gene uncertain. V was trimmed by 2 bases and J by 2 bases, leaving 6 bases between them. Germline V gene sequence: CDR1 MNHEY, CDR2 SVGAGI. There are 13 residues in the CDR3. The CDR3 reads CASSYDPQETQYF. CDR3 DNA: TGTGCCAGCAGTTACGACCCACAAGAGACCCAGTACTTC.

Only a few counts were recorded for this clonotype. A much larger clone sits a single nucleotide away, making a read error possible. This sequence joins TRBV12-3 or TRBV12-4 and TRBJ2-3; D may be TRBD1 (6 bases). There are 17 residues in the CDR3. V lost 10 bases, J lost 4 bases, and 27 bases lay in between. The CDR3 loop reads CATTTEQGRWRADTQYF. For the CDR3, the DNA is TGTGCCACCACCACCGAACAGGGAAGGTGGAGAGCAGATACGCAGTATTTT.

In its sample, this clonotype was seen once. The rearrangement joins TRBV18 to TRBJ1-2; a weak D match, TRBD1 (5 bases). Trimming pared 3 bases from V and 2 bases from J, leaving 10 bases between. Germline V gives CDR1 KGHSH, CDR2 LQKENI. The CDR3 loop spans 14 amino acids. The CDR3 reads CASSPGHLNYGYTF. The DNA for the CDR3 is TGTGCCAGCTCACCCGGACACTTGAACTATGGCTACACCTTC.

Ten or more counts support this clonotype. CDR3 sequence: CSVLAGAGIYNEQFF. Written as DNA, the CDR3 is TGCAGTGTACTAGCGGGAGCCGGGATCTACAATGAGCAGTTCTTC. The genes are TRBV20-1 and TRBJ2-1, with 11 positions matching TRBD2. Trimming took 7 bases from V and 3 from J; bases not matched to a gene: 8. CDR3 length: 15 residues. Germline V gives CDR1 DFQATT, CDR2 SNEGSKA (reference sequence).

This clonotype came up many times. This rearrangement joins TRBV27 to TRBJ2-7, with D unclear. The ends were cut back, 3 bases at V and 4 bases at J, with 13 bases in the middle. Germline CDR1 reads MNHEY; CDR2 reads SMNVEV (reference sequence). The CDR3 consists of 14 residues. The CDR3 nucleotides are TGTGCCAGCAGTTTGGAAGGGCCCCCTTACGAGCAGTACTTC. Its protein product is CASSLEGPPYEQYF.

This clonotype was counted ten times or more. The chain carries TRBV12-3 or TRBV12-4 and TRBJ2-5; D is ambiguous. Trimming removed 5 bases from V and 7 bases from J, with 17 bases in between. This CDR3 has 14 residues. CDR3 bases: TGTGCCAGCAGTCCGGACCAACACGCAGGGACCCAGTACTTC. This encodes CASSPDQHAGTQYF.

Many counts were recorded for this clonotype. V and J are TRBV27 and TRBJ2-1; no definite D call. CDR3 length equals 15 residues. Germline V lookup: CDR1 MNHEY, CDR2 SMNVEV (reference sequence). Trimming took 2 bases from V and 3 from J, leaving 11 bases between them. CDR3 sequence reads: CASSLVRYNYNEQFF. CDR3 in DNA: TGTGCCAGCAGTTTAGTACGGTATAACTACAATGAGCAGTTCTTC.